The clone carrying this T cell receptor (beta chain) has ten or more counts. This entry comes from a study of T cells after yellow fever vaccination. TCRdb called the 5' RACE reads again in MiXCR, with one record for every CDR3 protein. This table has about 180,000 distinct CDR3 sequences, about 6% appearing once. The CDR3 sequence is 14 residues long. V gave up 7 bases and J gave up 1 base, with 10 bases separating them. CDR1 and CDR2 (germline): MNHEY, SVGEGT. The sample was CD4+ T cells sorted from PBMCs, taken on the day of the first yellow fever vaccination. J is TRBJ2-2 and V is TRBV6-2 or TRBV6-3; weak D call: TRBD2 (6 bases). This TCR derives from a young man who received the YFV17D yellow fever vaccine. The CDR3 DNA is TGTGCCAGCACCGAGGGACTGAACACCGGGGAGCTGTTTTTT. Protein: CASTEGLNTGELFF.